The T cell receptor (beta chain) described here comes from a study of cytomegalovirus exposure and HLA in healthy donors. The J segment lost 4 bases and the V segment lost 7 bases, leaving 16 bases of the junction unmatched. The CDR3 has 17 amino acids. From germline, CDR1 is WSHSY and CDR2 SAAADI. A multiplex PCR was run with 60 Vbeta primers and 13 Jbeta primers. Profiling relied on immunoSEQ multiplex PCR, and the TCRdb table lists in-frame clones only, not all of them. The table has 150,000 to 200,000 clones, approximately 88% seen once. The TCR sequence derives from a woman under 30 in good health and CMV-seronegative. Material: PBMCs. The rearrangement joins TRBV10-2 to TRBJ2-3; TRBD2 matches at 8 bases. The CDR3 sequence is CASTPSHRRGGSDTQYF. In nucleotides, the CDR3 is TGCGCCAGCACCCCGAGTCACCGACGGGGGGGGTCAGATACGCAGTATTTT.